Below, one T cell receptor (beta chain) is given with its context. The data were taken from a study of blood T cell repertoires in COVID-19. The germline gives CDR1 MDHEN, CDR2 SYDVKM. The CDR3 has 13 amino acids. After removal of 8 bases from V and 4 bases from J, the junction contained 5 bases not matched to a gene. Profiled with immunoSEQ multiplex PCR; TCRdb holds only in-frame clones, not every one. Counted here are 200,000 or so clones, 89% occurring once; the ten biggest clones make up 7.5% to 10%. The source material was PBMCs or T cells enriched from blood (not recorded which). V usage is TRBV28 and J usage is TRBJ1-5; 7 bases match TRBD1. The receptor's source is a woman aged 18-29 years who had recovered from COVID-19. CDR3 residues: CASGTDLNQPQHF. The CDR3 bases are TGTGCCAGCGGGACAGACCTAAATCAGCCCCAGCATTTT.